The rows below give T cell receptor beta chains drawn from one sample of a study of identical twins. TCRdb reanalysed the 5' RACE reads using MiXCR and keeps one entry per CDR3 protein. This table holds about 570,000 distinct CDR3 sequences, nearly 10% found once. These same data were also listed under a study on yellow fever vaccine responses in identical twins.

The specimen was PBMCs. These receptors originate from a woman in her late teens or twenties in good health. CDR3s include the opening cysteine and the closing phenylalanine or tryptophan. D genes are given only for firm matches. Rows may omit the clone size; those that give it use once, few, many or a size class.

J: TRBJ2-2; size: many; V: TRBV5-1; D: TRBD2; DNA: TGCGCCAGCAGCTCGACGGTGGGACTAGCGGGGGGCAACGGGGAGCTGTTTTTT; CDR3: CASSSTVGLAGGNGELFF
J: TRBJ1-1; size: -; V: TRBV7-2; D: -; DNA: TGTGCCAGCAGCTTAGGTGGTTTGGCTTTCTTT; CDR3: CASSLGGLAFF
J: TRBJ2-7; size: -; V: TRBV5-5; D: -; DNA: TGTGCCAGCAGCTTGGGACTACCGCCTCTGGACGAGCAGTACTTC; CDR3: CASSLGLPPLDEQYF
J: TRBJ2-3; size: -; V: TRBV7-9; D: TRBD1; DNA: TGTGCCAGCAGCTCTGGACAGGGTCAGGCAGATACGCAGTATTTT; CDR3: CASSSGQGQADTQYF
J: TRBJ2-3; size: -; V: TRBV27; D: -; DNA: TGTGCCAGCAGTTTATCGCCACCACGTTGGTTGGAGACAGATACGCAGTATTTT; CDR3: CASSLSPPRWLETDTQYF
J: TRBJ2-5; size: many; V: TRBV7-6; D: -; DNA: TGTGCCAGCAGCTTAGTGGGAAAAGTCACCCGGATAATCCAAGAGACCCAGTACTTC; CDR3: CASSLVGKVTRIIQETQYF
J: TRBJ2-1; size: few; V: TRBV7-6; D: -; DNA: TGTGCCAGCAGCTTAGTCAGGGGCTTAGACAATGAGCAGTTCTTC; CDR3: CASSLVRGLDNEQFF
J: TRBJ2-1; size: many; V: TRBV5-6; D: -; DNA: TGTGCCAGCAGGGGGTGGACCAACAATGAGCAGTTCTTC; CDR3: CASRGWTNNEQFF
J: TRBJ2-3; size: -; V: TRBV20-1; D: TRBD2; DNA: TGCAGTGCTAGAATAGCGGGAGTCCTCACAGATACGCAGTATTTT; CDR3: CSARIAGVLTDTQYF
J: TRBJ2-1; size: many; V: TRBV5-8; D: -; DNA: TGTGCCAGCAGCTTCCCTAGCCCGTACAATGAGCAGTTCTTC; CDR3: CASSFPSPYNEQFF
J: TRBJ2-7; size: few; V: TRBV20-1; D: TRBD1; DNA: TGCAGTGCTGCCCCTTTTTCAGGACAGGGGCTAGACGAGCAGTACTTC; CDR3: CSAAPFSGQGLDEQYF
J: TRBJ2-5; size: -; V: TRBV7-2; D: -; DNA: TGTGCCAGCAAAGTGAGGGCCGCGGGTACGGGTCAAGAGACCCAGTACTTC; CDR3: CASKVRAAGTGQETQYF
J: TRBJ2-3; size: many; V: TRBV7-9; D: -; DNA: TGTGCCAGCAGCTCGAGGGGGGCCAGCACAGATACGCAGTATTTT; CDR3: CASSSRGASTDTQYF
J: TRBJ2-7; size: few; V: TRBV27; D: -; DNA: TGTGCCAGCAGTCACAGGGGAGGGTACGAGCAGTACTTC; CDR3: CASSHRGGYEQYF
J: TRBJ2-7; size: -; V: TRBV12-3/TRBV12-4; D: -; DNA: TGTGCCAGCAGTTTGGCCTTCGGCTACGAGCAGTACTTC; CDR3: CASSLAFGYEQYF
J: TRBJ2-7; size: -; V: TRBV28; D: TRBD2; DNA: TGTGCCAGCAGTTGGTTAGCGGGAGGGCTCGACGAGCAGTACTTC; CDR3: CASSWLAGGLDEQYF
J: TRBJ1-1; size: few; V: TRBV20-1; D: TRBD1; DNA: TGCAGTGCTCCTGACAGGGGCACTGAAGCTTTCTTT; CDR3: CSAPDRGTEAFF
J: TRBJ2-7; size: -; V: TRBV10-2; D: TRBD1; DNA: TGCGCCAGCAGTGGGACAGGGGAAGGCTACGAGCAGTACTTC; CDR3: CASSGTGEGYEQYF
J: TRBJ2-3; size: many; V: TRBV24-1; D: -; DNA: TGTGCCACCAGTGAAACAGGGTTTAGCACAGATACGCAGTATTTT; CDR3: CATSETGFSTDTQYF
J: TRBJ2-1; size: -; V: TRBV3-1; D: TRBD2; DNA: TGTGCCAGCAGCCTCGGGACTAGCGGGTCAGCTGAGCAGTTCTTC; CDR3: CASSLGTSGSAEQFF
J: TRBJ1-6; size: -; V: TRBV7-2; D: -; DNA: TGTGCCAGCAGCTTTTCCGGGAGTTCACCCCTCCACTTT; CDR3: CASSFSGSSPLHF
J: TRBJ1-3; size: few; V: TRBV7-2; D: -; DNA: TGTGCCAGCAGCGTAGGGGGGTACACCATATATTTT; CDR3: CASSVGGYTIYF
J: TRBJ2-1; size: few; V: TRBV5-1; D: TRBD2; DNA: TGCGCCAGCAGCTTGGAGGCTAGCGGGACGTACAATGAGCAGTTCTTC; CDR3: CASSLEASGTYNEQFF
J: TRBJ2-1; size: many; V: TRBV20-1; D: TRBD2; DNA: TGCAGTGCTGGCATAGCGGGAGGGCCGAATGAGCAGTTCTTC; CDR3: CSAGIAGGPNEQFF
J: TRBJ1-1; size: -; V: TRBV10-3; D: -; DNA: TGTGCCATCAGTGTGGGGGAAGTCACTGAAGCTTTCTTT; CDR3: CAISVGEVTEAFF
J: TRBJ2-7; size: -; V: TRBV6-1; D: TRBD1; DNA: TGTGCCAGCACCCCCCGGGACAGAGCCTACGAGCAGTACTTC; CDR3: CASTPRDRAYEQYF
J: TRBJ2-3; size: few; V: TRBV3-1; D: -; DNA: TGTGCCAGCAGCCAATTAAAAGATACGCAGTATTTT; CDR3: CASSQLKDTQYF
J: TRBJ2-7; size: -; V: TRBV29-1; D: -; DNA: TGCAGCGTTGACCTGGGAAACTCCTACGAGCAGTACTTC; CDR3: CSVDLGNSYEQYF
J: TRBJ1-1; size: few; V: TRBV10-3; D: -; DNA: TGTGCCATCAGGGGGGAGTTGAACACTGAAGCTTTCTTT; CDR3: CAIRGELNTEAFF
J: TRBJ2-3; size: -; V: TRBV10-3; D: -; DNA: TGTGCCATCAGTGGAACCACTGAGGATACGCAGTATTTT; CDR3: CAISGTTEDTQYF
J: TRBJ2-7; size: -; V: TRBV28; D: -; DNA: TGTGCCAGCAGTTTTGGAACTACGGTAAGCTCCTACGAGCAGTACTTC; CDR3: CASSFGTTVSSYEQYF
J: TRBJ1-5; size: many; V: TRBV27; D: -; DNA: TGTGCCAGCAGTAACCCCAATCAGCCCCAGCATTTT; CDR3: CASSNPNQPQHF
J: TRBJ2-7; size: -; V: TRBV7-9; D: -; DNA: TGTGCCAGCAGCACACCGGGGAGCGGGTATAAAGCCTACGAGCAGTACTTC; CDR3: CASSTPGSGYKAYEQYF
J: TRBJ2-1; size: -; V: TRBV24-1; D: -; DNA: TGTGCCACCAGTGATTTGCGGGATGGAAGTCTTAAGGATGAGCAGTTCTTC; CDR3: CATSDLRDGSLKDEQFF
J: TRBJ2-3; size: many; V: TRBV12-3/TRBV12-4; D: TRBD2; DNA: TGTGCCAGCAGTCGGACTAGCGGGACCACAGATACGCAGTATTTT; CDR3: CASSRTSGTTDTQYF
J: TRBJ2-3; size: -; V: TRBV14; D: TRBD2; DNA: TGTGCCAGCAGCCAAGAAGCTAGCGGGGCAGATACGCAGTATTTT; CDR3: CASSQEASGADTQYF
J: TRBJ2-1; size: many; V: TRBV29-1; D: TRBD2; DNA: TGCAGCGTTGAAGTTGGCGGGAGAGAGGGTTATGAGCAGTTCTTC; CDR3: CSVEVGGREGYEQFF
J: TRBJ2-1; size: few; V: TRBV12-3/TRBV12-4; D: TRBD2; DNA: TGTGCCAGCAGTTTGTCCGGACTAGCGTTTCAGTTCTTC; CDR3: CASSLSGLAFQFF
J: TRBJ2-7; size: few; V: TRBV20-1; D: -; DNA: TGCAGTGCTTATCTCACAGTGGGACTCTCCTACGAGCAGTACTTC; CDR3: CSAYLTVGLSYEQYF
J: TRBJ2-6; size: -; V: TRBV3-1; D: -; DNA: TGTGCCACCTGCCAGCCGTTCTCAGGGGCTGGGGCCAACGTCCTGACTTTC; CDR3: CATCQPFSGAGANVLTF
J: TRBJ2-1; size: many; V: TRBV27; D: TRBD2; DNA: TGTGCCACCTCGACTAGCGGGAGCCTCACTGAGCAGTTCTTC; CDR3: CATSTSGSLTEQFF
J: TRBJ2-7; size: few; V: TRBV5-8; D: -; DNA: TGTGCCAGCAGCCTGCAACCCCACGAGCAGTACTTC; CDR3: CASSLQPHEQYF
J: TRBJ1-5; size: -; V: TRBV2; D: -; DNA: TGTGCCAGCAGCGAGGATCGCAATCAGCCCCAGCATTTT; CDR3: CASSEDRNQPQHF
J: TRBJ1-5; size: many; V: TRBV7-2; D: -; DNA: TGTGCCAGCAGCTTAGCGAAGGCTGGCGCGATGCGGCCCCAGCATTTT; CDR3: CASSLAKAGAMRPQHF
J: TRBJ2-7; size: -; V: TRBV5-1; D: TRBD1; DNA: TGCGCCAGCAGCGCCCCGGGACAGGCGGGAGAGCAGTACTTC; CDR3: CASSAPGQAGEQYF
J: TRBJ2-7; size: many; V: TRBV2; D: -; DNA: TGTGCCAGCAGTGTTGGTGGGCTTGGGTACGAGCAGTACTTC; CDR3: CASSVGGLGYEQYF
J: TRBJ2-1; size: -; V: TRBV6-2/TRBV6-3; D: -; DNA: TGTGCCAGCCTATTGCGCGGAAGCTCCTACAATGAGCAGTTCTTC; CDR3: CASLLRGSSYNEQFF
J: TRBJ2-2; size: -; V: TRBV12-3/TRBV12-4; D: -; DNA: TGTGCCAGCGACCCAGAAAACACCGGGGAGCTGTTTTTT; CDR3: CASDPENTGELFF
J: TRBJ2-5; size: -; V: TRBV4-1; D: -; DNA: TGCGCCAGCAGCCGAAAAGACGGACGGCTGGACGAGACCCAGTACTTC; CDR3: CASSRKDGRLDETQYF
J: TRBJ2-5; size: -; V: TRBV20-1; D: TRBD2; DNA: TGCAGTGCTAGAGATGTGCGGGAGTTCGAGACCCAGTACTTC; CDR3: CSARDVREFETQYF
J: TRBJ2-1; size: few; V: TRBV29-1; D: -; DNA: TGCAGCGGTGGGGTGAACTACAATGAGCAGTTCTTC; CDR3: CSGGVNYNEQFF
J: TRBJ2-7; size: few; V: TRBV4-3; D: -; DNA: TGCGCCAGCAGCCAAGATTCGTCCAGTTTTTACGAGCAGTACTTC; CDR3: CASSQDSSSFYEQYF
J: TRBJ2-1; size: -; V: TRBV9; D: -; DNA: TGTGCCAGCAGCGTAGTGGTGGGGGGCGGGCGAAATGAGCAGTTCTTC; CDR3: CASSVVVGGGRNEQFF